The source of this T cell receptor (beta chain) is a study of identical twins. Whole-study results and caveats: Monozygotic twins shared more out-of-frame TCR alpha than recombination models predicted.

This clonotype was detected a few times. Antigen unknown. The CDR3 spans 16 residues. CDR1 is LGHNA and CDR2 is YNFKEQ in the germline V gene. Unmatched junction bases numbered 9, after V lost 5 bases and J lost 4 bases. A template switching step contributed a universal primer site, while unique molecular identifiers were present in the cDNA. In TCRdb, the 5' RACE reads were re-called with MiXCR into one record per CDR3 protein. The data contain approximately 1.8 million distinct CDR3 sequences, more than 30% of them singletons. V and J are TRBV4-2 and TRBJ2-1; 9 bases map to TRBD2. This receptor was taken from a newborn girl in good health. Sequences were obtained from cord blood. This chain's CDR3 is CASSSIAGVGYNEQFF. The CDR3 bases are TGTGCCAGCAGCTCTATAGCGGGAGTGGGTTACAATGAGCAGTTCTTC.